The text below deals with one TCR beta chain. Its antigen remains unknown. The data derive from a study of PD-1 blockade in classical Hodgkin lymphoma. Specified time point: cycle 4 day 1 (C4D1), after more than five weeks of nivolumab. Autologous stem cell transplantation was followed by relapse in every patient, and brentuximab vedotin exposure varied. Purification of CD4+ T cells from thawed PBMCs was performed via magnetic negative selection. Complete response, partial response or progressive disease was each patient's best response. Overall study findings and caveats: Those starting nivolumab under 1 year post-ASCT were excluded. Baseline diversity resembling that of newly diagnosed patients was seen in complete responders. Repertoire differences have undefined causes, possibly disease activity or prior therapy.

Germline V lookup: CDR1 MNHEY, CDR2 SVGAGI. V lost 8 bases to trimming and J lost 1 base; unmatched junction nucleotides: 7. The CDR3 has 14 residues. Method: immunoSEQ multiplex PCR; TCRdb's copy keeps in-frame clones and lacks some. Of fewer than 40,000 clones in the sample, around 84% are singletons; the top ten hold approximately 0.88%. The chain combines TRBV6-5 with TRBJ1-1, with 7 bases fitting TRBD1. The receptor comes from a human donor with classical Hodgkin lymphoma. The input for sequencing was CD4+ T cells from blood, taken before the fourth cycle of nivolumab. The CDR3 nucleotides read TGTGCCAGCGGCAACAGGGGTTCGAACACTGAAGCTTTCTTT. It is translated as CASGNRGSNTEAFF.